These 25 T cell receptor beta chains originate from one sample sequenced in a study of regulatory T cells in long-lasting Graves disease. Through Arm-PCR of CDR3 regions and iRepertoire HTBI primers, TCR beta libraries were built. MiXCR, run by TCRdb on the multiplex PCR reads, gives a single entry per CDR3 protein. The sample has roughly 700,000 distinct CDR3 sequences, around 30% seen once. The time point: persistent/refractory GD, antithyroid drugs over 5 years with positive TRAb. PBMC-derived RNA was used for the TCR library. The source was peripheral blood mononuclear cells (PBMCs), collected when the disease was refractory, from a patient treated with antithyroid drugs. The origin of the receptors is a female donor with Graves disease.

The chain recombines TRBV25-1 with TRBJ1-6; TRBD1 aligns across 7 bases. This CDR3 contains 17 residues. Germline loops: CDR1 MGHDK, CDR2 SYGVNS. V was pared by 0 bases and J by 7 bases, with 9 bases of the junction left unmatched. Here the CDR3 reads CASSEYLTGSLNSPLHF. In DNA, the CDR3 is TGTGCCAGCAGTGAATATTTGACAGGGAGTCTGAATTCACCCCTCCACTTT.

This clonotype was observed many times. The CDR3 coding sequence is TGTGCCAGCAGTTTCCTAGTGGAGGGGGTTCGTGCAACGGGGGAGCTGTTTTTT. It specifies CASSFLVEGVRATGELFF. The chain couples TRBV11-2 to TRBJ2-2; tentatively, D is TRBD1 or TRBD2 (6 bases each). The CDR3 extends over 18 amino acids. Deletions cut 6 bases from V and 8 bases from J, with 28 bases between. The V gene's germline CDR1 is SGHAT and CDR2 FQNNGV.

The chain couples TRBV15 to TRBJ1-2; D remains unclear. The germline V gene encodes CDR1 LNHNV and CDR2 YYDKDF (reference sequence). This CDR3 comprises 14 residues. Trimming pared 4 bases from V and 7 bases from J, leaving 16 bases between. The DNA of the CDR3 is TGTGCCACCAGCACTCCTATGCGGGGATCTGGCTACACCTTC. Its protein is CATSTPMRGSGYTF.

This clonotype came up a few times. The chain couples TRBV13 to TRBJ1-1, with a possible D match to TRBD1 (6 bases). The V end was cut by 5 bases, the J end by 5 bases, with 21 bases between. This CDR3 is built from 16 residues. Germline V gene sequence: CDR1 PRHDT, CDR2 FYEKMQ (reference sequence). The CDR3 loop reads CASSLIGGGKGTEAFF. The CDR3 DNA reads as TGTGCCAGCAGCCTAATTGGAGGGGGGAAGGGGACTGAAGCTTTCTTT.

This clonotype appeared a single time. The chain recombines TRBV7-9 with TRBJ1-1; D remains unclear. Germline V lookup: CDR1 SEHNR, CDR2 FQNEAQ (reference sequence). Trimming pared 0 bases from V and 6 bases from J, leaving 11 bases between. The CDR3 is 14 residues long. The CDR3 DNA reads as TGTGCCAGCAGCTTAGCGATAGGGTTCGCTGAAGCTTTCTTT. Residues: CASSLAIGFAEAFF.

The rearrangement links TRBV6-2 or TRBV6-3 to TRBJ1-3; D gene unclear. Germline V gives CDR1 MNHEY, CDR2 SVGEGT. The CDR3 contains 15 residues. The ends were cut back, 5 bases at V and 3 bases at J, with 14 bases in the middle. The CDR3 is CASSPTGLFGNTIYF. For the CDR3, the DNA is TGTGCCAGCAGTCCGACTGGGTTATTTGGAAACACCATATATTTT.

J is TRBJ1-1 and V is TRBV6-5; D gene ambiguous. Trimming shortened V by 2 bases and J by 1 base, and 5 bases separated the two germline ends. This CDR3 is built from 13 residues. In germline, CDR1 is MNHEY, CDR2 SVGAGI. The CDR3 coding sequence is TGTGCCAGCAGTTACAACAAGAACACTGAAGCTTTCTTT. Protein sequence: CASSYNKNTEAFF.

This clonotype was seen many times. The rearrangement uses TRBV12-3 or TRBV12-4 and TRBJ2-7, with 14 bases aligning to TRBD2. The V gene end was trimmed by 5 bases and the J gene end by 2 bases; junction bases not matched to a gene: 2. The CDR3 consists of 15 residues. The CDR3 nucleotides are TGTGCCAGCAGTGGACTAGCGGGAGGCCCCTACGAGCAGTACTTC. Its protein product is CASSGLAGGPYEQYF.

In its sample, this clonotype was seen a few times. CDR3 sequence reads: CAWGQGGTEAFF. Written as DNA, the CDR3 is TGTGCCTGGGGGCAGGGTGGCACTGAAGCTTTCTTT. J is TRBJ1-1 and V is TRBV30, with D maybe TRBD1 (5 bases). Germline values: CDR1 GTSNPN, CDR2 SVGIG (reference sequence). The CDR3 loop spans 12 amino acids. V lost 5 bases and J 4 bases, leaving 11 bases between the germline ends. Drawing the rest from reference TRBV30 and TRBJ1-1, the complete variable domain is SQTIHQWPATLVQPVGSPLSLECTVEGTSNPNLYWYRQAAGRGLQLLFYSVGIGQISSEVPQNLSASRPQDRQFILSSKKLLLSDSGFYLCAWGQGGTEAFFGQGTRLTVV.

The V gene is TRBV20-1, the J gene TRBJ1-5; 7 bases fit TRBD1. Trimming removed 1 base from V and 4 bases from J; junction bases left unmatched: 4. Germline lookup yields CDR1 DFQATT and CDR2 SNEGSKA (reference sequence). This CDR3 is built from 14 residues. CDR3 DNA sequence: TGCAGTGCTAGAGGAGGGGGCTTGAATCAGCCCCAGCATTTT. Translation: CSARGGGLNQPQHF.

The rearrangement joins TRBV3-1 to TRBJ2-1; maybe TRBD2 (6 bases). Per germline, CDR1 LGHDT and CDR2 YNNKEL (reference sequence). Between the trimmed V and J ends, which lost 2 bases and 0 bases, there was a span of 14 bases. The CDR3 extends over 17 amino acids. CDR3 residues: CASSQKGGGYSYNEQFF. DNA of the CDR3: TGTGCCAGCAGCCAAAAGGGTGGAGGGTACTCCTACAATGAGCAGTTCTTC.

The chain recombines TRBV12-3 or TRBV12-4 with TRBJ2-3, with no clear D. V was pared by 5 bases and J by 3 bases, with 12 bases between. The CDR3 spans 14 residues. For the CDR3, the DNA is TGTGCCAGCAGTCCGCCACCCTCAACAGATACGCAGTATTTT. Amino acids: CASSPPPSTDTQYF.

Regarding this clonotype: An end of the junction differs from the germline gene, which may be a read error. This chain uses TRBV6-1 with TRBJ1-4, with 9 nucleotides matching TRBD1. CDR3 length: 13 residues. Germline V gene data show CDR1 as MNHNS and CDR2 as SASEGT. The CDR3 loop reads CASSGTGVERLFF. CDR3 bases: TGTGCCAGCAGTGGGACAGGGGTGGAAAGACTGTTTTTT.

This clonotype was picked up a small number of times. The J gene is TRBJ1-5, the V gene TRBV7-2, with D unresolved. V dropped 0 bases and J dropped 3 bases, with 9 bases sitting between them. CDR3 size: 15 residues. The V gene's germline CDR1 is SGHTA and CDR2 FQGNSA. The CDR3 loop reads CASSLAGNPNQPQHF. Written as DNA, the CDR3 is TGTGCCAGCAGCTTAGCCGGGAACCCCAATCAGCCCCAGCATTTT.

The table lists this clonotype with many counts. The CDR3 loop reads CASSNRGGYEKLFF. CDR3 nucleotide sequence: TGTGCCAGCAGTAACCGGGGCGGCTATGAAAAACTGTTTTTT. The chain links TRBV6-1 to TRBJ1-4; weak D call: TRBD1 (5 bases). Looked up from germline, CDR1 is MNHNS and CDR2 is SASEGT. With 5 bases removed from V and 6 bases from J, the gap between germline ends came to 13 bases. The length of the CDR3 is 14 residues.

This clonotype was recorded a few times. This chain links TRBV20-1 with TRBJ1-2; D remains ambiguous. CDR1 and CDR2 (germline): DFQATT, SNEGSKA (reference sequence). Trimming took off 6 bases at V and 5 bases at J, with 22 bases between the two ends. The CDR3 is 15 residues long. The CDR3 region is CSATDSRGRSYGYTF. The CDR3 region has the DNA TGCAGTGCCACAGATTCCCGTGGGCGGTCTTATGGCTACACCTTC.

The chain links TRBV7-2 to TRBJ2-7; 11 bases match TRBD1. Germline V lookup: CDR1 SGHTA, CDR2 FQGNSA. The CDR3 spans 17 residues. The ends lost 2 bases at V and 2 bases at J; junction bases unmatched: 8. The CDR3 DNA reads as TGTGCCAGCAGCTTAAGGACAGGGGGCGCATCTACCTACGAGCAGTACTTC. Translation: CASSLRTGGASTYEQYF.

This clonotype was counted only a few times. The J gene is TRBJ2-4, the V gene TRBV20-1, with a possible D match to TRBD1 (6 bases). Germline-derived CDR1 and CDR2 are DFQATT and SNEGSKA (reference sequence). Trimming removed 0 bases from V and 9 bases from J, with 15 bases in between. This CDR3 has 14 amino acids. CDR3 in amino acids: CSAREGHGNGIQYF. In DNA, the CDR3 is TGCAGTGCTAGAGAGGGACATGGAAATGGCATTCAGTACTTC.

This clonotype was observed many times. This chain uses TRBV11-2 with TRBJ2-7; D remains ambiguous. V lost 1 base and J 11 bases, leaving 18 bases between the germline ends. CDR1 and CDR2 from the germline V gene are SGHAT and FQNNGV. The CDR3 is 14 amino acids. CDR3 nucleotide sequence: TGTGCCAGCAGCTTAGTTTCCCTCGGGCGAGGCGAGTACTTC. Amino acid sequence: CASSLVSLGRGEYF.

The chain combines TRBV7-3 with TRBJ1-2; no firm D call. This CDR3 region has 14 residues. Trimming pared 5 bases from V and 8 bases from J, leaving 18 bases between. The germline V gene encodes CDR1 SGHTA and CDR2 FQGTGA. CDR3 protein: CASSPGRVVKGYTF. CDR3 sequence (DNA): TGTGCCAGCAGCCCAGGACGGGTGGTGAAGGGCTACACCTTC.

This clonotype has ten or more counts. The rearrangement uses TRBV2 and TRBJ1-5, with 9 bases matching TRBD1. V lost 7 bases, J lost 5 bases, and 6 bases stayed unmatched. The CDR3 has 14 residues. Germline V lookup: CDR1 SNHLY, CDR2 FYNNEI. CDR3 bases: TGTGCCAGCAAACTGACAGGGGGTTATCAGCCCCAGCATTTT. Encoded protein: CASKLTGGYQPQHF.

The J gene is TRBJ1-1, the V gene TRBV11-2, with no clear D. V was cut by 1 base and J by 11 bases, with 8 bases left in between. Germline-derived CDR1 and CDR2 are SGHAT and FQNNGV. The length of the CDR3 is 11 residues. The CDR3 sequence is CASSLVREAFF. The CDR3 DNA follows: TGTGCCAGCAGCTTAGTGAGGGAGGCTTTCTTT.

This clonotype was seen a handful of times. The rearrangement links TRBV29-1 to TRBJ1-2, with a weak D call TRBD1 (5 bases). The CDR3 contains 13 residues. Per germline, CDR1 SQVTM and CDR2 ANQGSEA. V lost 6 bases and J 8 bases, leaving 19 bases between the germline ends. The CDR3 reads CSVGDWAGLGYTF. The DNA for the CDR3 is TGCAGCGTGGGAGATTGGGCAGGGTTAGGCTACACCTTC.

This clonotype was recorded at least ten times. The chain has TRBV12-3 or TRBV12-4 and TRBJ2-6, with D possibly matching TRBD2 (6 bases). The CDR3 is 14 amino acids. Trimming took off 5 bases at V and 9 bases at J, with 14 bases between the two ends. The DNA for the CDR3 is TGTGCCAGCAGTCGGAGTGGGGGGTACAACGTCCTGACTTTC. Translation gives CASSRSGGYNVLTF.

V gene TRBV12-3 or TRBV12-4 combines with J gene TRBJ1-1; possible D gene TRBD1, 5 bases. The CDR3 is made up of 12 amino acids. V lost 2 bases, J lost 11 bases, and 12 bases lay in between. CDR3 sequence reads: CASSLLGEWAFF. The CDR3 DNA sequence: TGTGCCAGCAGTTTACTGGGGGAGTGGGCTTTCTTT.